This T cell receptor beta chain was captured in a study of molecular identifiers for immune sequencing clone quantification. General study points: Investigators reportedly could detect spiked Jurkat TCR RNA from one cell among over 900,000 naive cells. Effector cells had over 98% of their molecules in clones above 20 RNA copies, while naive cells had under 1%.

Naive CD8 sequencing libraries were generated from about 19,000 to 1,100,000 sorted cells, with 10%, 30% or 50% RNA as input. The use of previously described methods and listed TCR primers produced the bulk TCR libraries. TCRdb reprocessed the PCR reads via MiXCR and lists one record per CDR3 protein. The sample comprises some 680,000 distinct CDR3 sequences, around 25% of which are singletons, and about 0.78% rests with the top ten. This clonotype was counted ten times or more. Its antigen is as yet unknown. Germline V gene data show CDR1 as SEHNR and CDR2 as FQNEAQ (reference sequence). J lost 3 bases, V lost 1 base, and 8 bases had no gene match. The CDR3 is 17 residues long.

J is TRBJ2-3 and V is TRBV7-9; 9 nucleotides align to TRBD2. Sample: naive CD8+ T cells from blood, with Jurkat cell RNA spiked in. Subset indicated: FACS-sorted CD8+CD4-CCR7+CD45RA+ naive T cells. This TCR was sampled from a human donor in good health. Some libraries in this study had Jurkat cell RNA spiked in. The DNA for the CDR3 is TGTGCCAGCAGCTTAGGATCAGCGGGGGGTCCGACAGATACGCAGTATTTT. Translation gives CASSLGSAGGPTDTQYF.